This entry lists 17 T cell receptor beta chains sequenced from one sample in a study of T cell clusters in autoimmune cytopenias (dated by TCRdb to about 2019). TRB amplification used 200 to 300 ng of peripheral blood genomic DNA, tens of thousands of genome equivalents, per sample. The reads were generated on an Illumina MiSeq. TRB rearrangements were amplified by multiplex PCR using a touch-down protocol with TRB-A and TRB-B primer pools mixed in one tube. With the reads reprocessed by TCRdb, a single entry stands for each CDR3 protein sequence and no DNA is reported. The sample table gives under 8,500 distinct CDR3 sequences. The ten largest make up roughly 5.4% of the sample. Sequencing was performed on peripheral blood. The receptor set was obtained from a human donor with an autoimmune cytopenia or autoimmune hepatitis (not recorded which).

This clonotype registers medium-sized by frequency. The chain uses TRBV6-1 and TRBJ2-7. Germline CDR1 reads MNHNS; CDR2 reads SASEGT. CDR3 length: 12 amino acids. CDR3 loop: CASSEYGYEQYF.

The J gene is TRBJ2-7, the V gene TRBV11-2; the D call of TRBD1 rests on TCRdb alone, since no DNA is present to check it. The CDR3 covers 15 residues. Per the germline V gene, CDR1 is SGHAT and CDR2 is FQNNGV. This CDR3 is CASSEPGQGIYEQYF.

V gene TRBV7-6 combines with J gene TRBJ1-1. This CDR3 is built from 14 residues. Per the germline V gene, CDR1 is SGHVS and CDR2 is FNYEAQ. CDR3 region: CASSLLGGRTEAFF.

The CDR3: CAVRDGKYGYTF. This rearrangement joins TRBV6-5 to TRBJ1-2; the TCRdb D gene call, TRBD1, has no DNA to confirm it. The V gene's germline CDR1 is MNHEY and CDR2 SVGAGI. This CDR3 spans 12 amino acids.

The chain joins TRBV10-1 to TRBJ2-1; TCRdb calls TRBD2, which cannot be checked without DNA. Germline V lookup: CDR1 WNHNN, CDR2 SYGVQD (reference sequence). This CDR3 is built from 16 residues. Here the CDR3 reads CASSERSGGPYNEQFF.

In terms of frequency, this clonotype is medium-sized. This chain joins TRBV18 and TRBJ2-7; TCRdb's D call, TRBD1, is unchecked because there is no DNA. Germline lookup yields CDR1 KGHSH and CDR2 LQKENI. CDR3 length equals 14 residues. CDR3 amino acids: CASSTLGQGGEQYF.

Considering frequency, this clonotype is medium-sized. The rearrangement joins TRBV19 to TRBJ2-5; as DNA is missing, the TRBD1 call by TCRdb cannot be tested. CDR3 length: 15 residues. CDR1 is LNHDA and CDR2 is SQIVND in the germline V gene (reference sequence). CDR3 residues: CASRQTGGLQETQYF. The variable domain in full, with the rest retrieved from reference TRBV19 and TRBJ2-5, is DGGITQSPKYLFRKEGQNVTLSCEQNLNHDAMYWYRQDPGQGLRLIYYSQIVNDFQKGDIAEGYSVSREKKESFPLTVTSAQKNPTAFYLCASRQTGGLQETQYFGPGTRLLVL.

Considering frequency, this clonotype is medium-sized (0.01 to 0.1%). This chain links TRBV19 with TRBJ1-2; absent DNA, TCRdb's TRBD1 call cannot be checked. The germline V gene has CDR1 LNHDA and CDR2 SQIVND (reference sequence). The CDR3 is 15 amino acids. The CDR3 loop reads CASSNAGASLYGYTF.

This clonotype is classed as medium-sized by frequency. V is TRBV13 and J is TRBJ1-4. The CDR3 sequence is 14 residues long. Germline-derived CDR1 and CDR2 are PRHDT and FYEKMQ (reference sequence). The CDR3 loop reads CASSRTTTNEKLFF. The variable domain in full, with the rest retrieved from reference TRBV13 and TRBJ1-4, is AAGVIQSPRHLIKEKRETATLKCYPIPRHDTVYWYQQGPGQDPQFLISFYEKMQSDKGSIPDRFSAQQFSDYHSELNMSSLELGDSALYFCASSRTTTNEKLFFGSGTQLSVL.

Measured by frequency, this clonotype is medium-sized. The chain uses TRBV19 and TRBJ1-2; TCRdb names TRBD1, which stays unverified in the absence of DNA. CDR1 and CDR2 from the germline V gene are LNHDA and SQIVND (reference sequence). The CDR3 consists of 15 residues. The CDR3 reads CASSIEGTGRYGYTF.

CDR3 protein: CASSIVAGTDTQYF. The chain uses TRBV5-6 and TRBJ2-3; as DNA is missing, the TRBD2 call by TCRdb cannot be tested. Germline V CDR1 and CDR2: SGHDT, YYEEEE. This CDR3 spans 14 amino acids.

Measured by frequency, this clonotype is medium-sized. This chain joins TRBV19 and TRBJ1-1; no DNA is available, so the TRBD1 call from TCRdb remains unchecked. The germline gives CDR1 LNHDA, CDR2 SQIVND (reference sequence). The CDR3 sequence is 14 residues long. The CDR3 is CASSSDRSNTEAFF.

The chain joins TRBV7-9 to TRBJ2-7; the TRBD1 assignment by TCRdb is unverifiable without DNA. Germline V lookup: CDR1 SEHNR, CDR2 FQNEAQ (reference sequence). The CDR3 has 13 amino acids. The CDR3 sequence: CASGSGTVREQYF.

V is TRBV5-6 and J is TRBJ1-3. CDR1 is SGHDT, CDR2 YYEEEE, per germline. The CDR3 contains 16 residues. The chain's CDR3 is CASSLFNSVAGNTIYF.

The chain employs TRBV7-9 and TRBJ1-4; the TRBD1 assignment by TCRdb is unverifiable without DNA. This CDR3 is 14 amino acids long. Germline V gives CDR1 SEHNR, CDR2 FQNEAQ (reference sequence). The CDR3 region is CASSSGQGGEKLFF. Looking up the rest from reference TRBV7-9 and TRBJ1-4 gives the full variable domain: DTGVSQNPRHKITKRGQNVTFRCDPISEHNRLYWYRQTLGQGPEFLTYFQNEAQLEKSRLLSDRFSAERPKGSFSTLEIQRTEQGDSAMYLCASSSGQGGEKLFFGSGTQLSVL.

This sequence joins TRBV18 and TRBJ2-3; TCRdb outputs TRBD2, but without DNA this stays unchecked. In germline, CDR1 is KGHSH, CDR2 LQKENI. This CDR3 spans 15 amino acids. This CDR3 is CASSPELAGGPAQYF.

This clonotype is identified as medium-sized from frequency. The gene calls are TRBV6-5 and TRBJ2-2; TCRdb gives TRBD1 as the D gene, but with no DNA this cannot be confirmed. Germline CDR1 and CDR2: MNHEY and SVGAGI. The length of the CDR3 is 17 residues. CDR3 residues: CASSYLRFRGTSGELFF.